The 27 T cell receptor beta chains presented below share a single source sample, sequenced in a study of OX40 agonist ivuxolimab in advanced cancers. Library preparation used the immunoSEQ multiplex PCR assay. Imported from immuneACCESS, the table was reduced by TCRdb to in-frame sequences with V and J called. These copies leave out some clones; in studies compared against another copy, an unresolved V gene accounts for under half, and the cause of the remainder is not known. This sample is represented by roughly 50,000 clones; approximately 90% of them were singletons. The ten largest clones add up to around 8.7% of the sample. The sample in question was CD4+ or CD8+ T cells sorted from blood, obtained in a trial of the OX40 agonist ivuxolimab. The receptor source for this set is an adult with an advanced solid tumor such as melanoma, head and neck, liver or kidney cancer.

The V gene is TRBV7-9, the J gene TRBJ1-6; D is ambiguous. V was trimmed by 7 bases and J by 4 bases, leaving 14 bases between them. CDR3 length equals 15 residues. In germline, CDR1 is SEHNR, CDR2 FQNEAQ (reference sequence). The CDR3: CASIQSTGYNSPLHF. The CDR3 DNA is TGTGCCAGCATCCAATCGACCGGGTATAATTCACCCCTCCACTTT. The whole variable domain, remainder taken from reference TRBV7-9 and TRBJ1-6, is DTGVSQNPRHKITKRGQNVTFRCDPISEHNRLYWYRQTLGQGPEFLTYFQNEAQLEKSRLLSDRFSAERPKGSFSTLEIQRTEQGDSAMYLCASIQSTGYNSPLHFGNGTRLTVT.

V is TRBV27 and J is TRBJ1-1; TRBD1 matches 9 bases. Germline lookup yields CDR1 MNHEY and CDR2 SMNVEV (reference sequence). CDR3 length equals 14 residues. The junction had 1 base not matched to a gene; V was cut back by 4 bases and J by 1 base. The CDR3 reads CASSWGQGNTEAFF. Here the CDR3 DNA reads TGTGCCAGCAGTTGGGGACAGGGGAACACTGAAGCTTTCTTT.

This clone was seen only once. The chain couples TRBV19 to TRBJ2-7; 7 bases are a match to TRBD1. V lost 5 bases, J lost 2 bases, and 3 bases stayed unmatched. The CDR3 sequence is 13 residues long. Germline lookup yields CDR1 LNHDA and CDR2 SQIVND (reference sequence). The CDR3 region is CASSPGTAYEQYF. The CDR3 nucleotides read TGTGCCAGTAGTCCTGGGACAGCCTACGAGCAGTACTTC. Drawing the rest from reference TRBV19 and TRBJ2-7, the complete variable domain is DGGITQSPKYLFRKEGQNVTLSCEQNLNHDAMYWYRQDPGQGLRLIYYSQIVNDFQKGDIAEGYSVSREKKESFPLTVTSAQKNPTAFYLCASSPGTAYEQYFGPGTRLTVT.

This clone occurred once. V is TRBV7-9 and J is TRBJ1-2; a weak D match, TRBD1 (5 bases). The V end lost 1 base, the J end lost 3 bases, and 9 bases lay between the germline ends. CDR1 and CDR2 from the germline V gene are SEHNR and FQNEAQ (reference sequence). The length of the CDR3 is 14 residues. The CDR3 bases are TGTGCCAGCAGCTTAGGGACAAAGGACTATGGCTACACCTTC. Its translation: CASSLGTKDYGYTF.

V is TRBV29-1 and J is TRBJ1-2; weak D call: TRBD1 (6 bases). The CDR3 has 14 residues. The V end was cut by 5 bases, the J end by 3 bases, with 16 bases between. Germline loops: CDR1 SQVTM, CDR2 ANQGSEA. In nucleotides, the CDR3 is TGCAGCGTTAAGACCCGGGACACCTACTATGGCTACACCTTC. Protein: CSVKTRDTYYGYTF.

The chain couples TRBV6-5 to TRBJ2-7; 7 positions match TRBD1. CDR3 length: 15 residues. With 0 bases clipped from V and 0 bases from J, the junction kept 2 bases outside the gene matches. Germline V gene data show CDR1 as MNHEY and CDR2 as SVGAGI. In DNA form, the CDR3 reads TGTGCCAGCAGTTACTCGGGGACAGACTCCTACGAGCAGTACTTC. This sequence encodes CASSYSGTDSYEQYF.

The chain has TRBV6-5 and TRBJ2-1; D is unresolved. Per germline, CDR1 MNHEY and CDR2 SVGAGI. The CDR3 sequence is 13 residues long. Trimming shortened V by 6 bases and J by 4 bases, and 10 bases separated the two germline ends. In DNA form, the CDR3 reads TGTGCCAGCAGAGAGGACGAGTACAATGAGCAGTTCTTC. This translates into CASREDEYNEQFF.

The chain recombines TRBV28 with TRBJ2-7; 8 bases are a match to TRBD1. Per the germline V gene, CDR1 is MDHEN and CDR2 is SYDVKM. CDR3 length: 17 amino acids. Trimming at V came to 2 bases and at J to 3 bases, leaving 12 bases not matched to a gene. The CDR3 region has the DNA TGTGCCAGCAGTTTAGTACCCCCCGTGGACAGGGACTACGAGCAGTACTTC. This sequence encodes CASSLVPPVDRDYEQYF.

J is TRBJ1-4 and V is TRBV6-6; D unresolved. The CDR3 has 15 amino acids. Trimming removed 2 bases from V and 0 bases from J, with 7 bases in between. Germline V gene data show CDR1 as MNHNY and CDR2 as SVGAGI (reference sequence). The CDR3 DNA reads TGTGCCAGCAGTTACGAGGCTCCAACTAATGAAAAACTGTTTTTT. Its protein product is CASSYEAPTNEKLFF.

This clone was counted once. The chain recombines TRBV7-2 with TRBJ2-7; the match to TRBD2 covers 8 bases. The CDR3 consists of 19 residues. Germline-derived CDR1 and CDR2 are SGHTA and FQGNSA. With 4 bases clipped from V and 0 bases from J, the junction kept 17 bases outside the gene matches. CDR3 DNA: TGTGCCAGCAGCTCTGCACCCCTAGCGGGCCCCCCACACTCCTACGAGCAGTACTTC. As protein: CASSSAPLAGPPHSYEQYF. The variable domain in full, with the rest retrieved from reference TRBV7-2 and TRBJ2-7, is GAGVSQSPSNKVTEKGKDVELRCDPISGHTALYWYRQSLGQGLEFLIYFQGNSAPDKSGLPSDRFSAERTGGSVSTLTIQRTQQEDSAVYLCASSSAPLAGPPHSYEQYFGPGTRLTVT.

The chain has TRBV7-8 and TRBJ1-2; D unclear. The CDR3 extends over 15 amino acids. The germline CDR1 and CDR2 sequences are SGHVS and FQNEAQ. Trimming removed 1 base at V and 5 bases at J, with 14 bases between. The CDR3 DNA is TGTGCCAGCAGCTTAGGGGCCGCAGTAGGGTATGGCTACACCTTC. Translating gives CASSLGAAVGYGYTF. Based on the CDR3 plus reference TRBV7-8 and TRBJ1-2, the full variable domain is GAGVSQSPRYKVAKRGQDVALRCDPISGHVSLFWYQQALGQGPEFLTYFQNEAQLDKSGLPSDRFFAERPEGSVSTLKIQRTQQEDSAVYLCASSLGAAVGYGYTFGSGTRLTVV.

The chain uses TRBV6-1 and TRBJ2-2, with no clear D. This CDR3 is 18 amino acids long. Trimming removed 0 bases from V and 0 bases from J, with 14 bases in between. The germline V gene encodes CDR1 MNHNS and CDR2 SASEGT. CDR3 bases: TGTGCCAGCAGTGAAGCGCTCAGAGAGTACGCGAACACCGGGGAGCTGTTTTTT. Amino acid sequence: CASSEALREYANTGELFF.

The V gene is TRBV6-1, the J gene TRBJ2-1; 12 bases line up with TRBD2. V lost 4 bases and J lost 3; bases outside the gene matches: 10. Germline V gives CDR1 MNHNS, CDR2 SASEGT. The CDR3 covers 18 residues. CDR3 coding DNA: TGTGCCAGCAGTGCGTCTAGCGGGGGGGCCCCTCTCTACAATGAGCAGTTCTTC. Amino acid sequence: CASSASSGGAPLYNEQFF.

The rearrangement uses TRBV27 and TRBJ1-1; no firm D call. Trimming took off 8 bases at V and 1 base at J, with 14 bases between the two ends. The germline V gene has CDR1 MNHEY and CDR2 SMNVEV (reference sequence). The CDR3 extends over 14 amino acids. In DNA, the CDR3 is TGTGCCAGCTCTCCCAGAGGTCAGAACACTGAAGCTTTCTTT. Residues: CASSPRGQNTEAFF.

The chain joins TRBV5-8 to TRBJ2-2, with 10 bases that match TRBD1. This CDR3 region has 18 residues. Trimming cost V 1 base and J 1 base; bases outside gene matches: 7. Germline loops: CDR1 SGHTS, CDR2 YDEGEE. The CDR3 region has the DNA TGTGCCAGCAGCTTGCCGACAGGGGGCGCTTGGAACACCGGGGAGCTGTTTTTT. It yields the protein CASSLPTGGAWNTGELFF.

This clone appeared a single time. The chain couples TRBV15 to TRBJ2-3, with D perhaps matching TRBD1 (6 bases). Germline V gives CDR1 LNHNV, CDR2 YYDKDF (reference sequence). Between the trimmed V and J ends, which lost 0 bases and 2 bases, there was a span of 12 bases. CDR3 length equals 16 residues. The CDR3 DNA reads as TGTGCCACCAGCAGAGAATATGGACAGTCCACAGATACGCAGTATTTT. Its translation is CATSREYGQSTDTQYF.

The genes are TRBV6-5 and TRBJ1-2, with D maybe TRBD1 (5 bases). This CDR3 spans 13 amino acids. The germline V and J ends were trimmed by 5 bases and 10 bases, with 17 bases remaining between them. CDR1 is MNHEY and CDR2 is SVGAGI in the germline V gene. The CDR3 nucleotides are TGTGCCAGCAGTCACGGGACTTCTCACGACTACACCTTC. Encoded protein: CASSHGTSHDYTF.

The chain is built from TRBV9 and TRBJ2-2, with 9 nucleotides matching TRBD1. CDR1 is SGDLS, CDR2 YYNGEE, per germline. The CDR3 covers 16 residues. Trimming at V came to 4 bases and at J to 5 bases, leaving 9 bases not matched to a gene. The CDR3 nucleotides read TGTGCCAGCAGCTCACGCGGGACAGGGACAACCGGGGAGCTGTTTTTT. Protein sequence: CASSSRGTGTTGELFF.

The genes are TRBV7-2 and TRBJ1-4; possibly TRBD1 for D (6 bases). Looked up from germline, CDR1 is SGHTA and CDR2 is FQGNSA. CDR3 length: 16 residues. Trimming took off 3 bases at V and 3 bases at J, with 14 bases between the two ends. In DNA form, the CDR3 reads TGTGCCAGCAGCTTTTTCCAGGGGAGGGCTAATGAAAAACTGTTTTTT. Its translation: CASSFFQGRANEKLFF.

The chain is built from TRBV9 and TRBJ2-1; tentative D call: TRBD1 (5 bases). The CDR3 sequence is 16 residues long. The V end lost 4 bases, the J end lost 0 bases, and 14 bases lay between the germline ends. Germline loops: CDR1 SGDLS, CDR2 YYNGEE. The CDR3 protein is CASSPSQVSSYNEQFF. Written as DNA, the CDR3 is TGTGCCAGCAGCCCTTCACAGGTTAGCTCCTACAATGAGCAGTTCTTC. Using reference TRBV9 and TRBJ2-1 for the parts outside the CDR3, the full variable domain is DSGVTQTPKHLITATGQRVTLRCSPRSGDLSVYWYQQSLDQGLQFLIQYYNGEERAKGNILERFSAQQFPDLHSELNLSSLELGDSALYFCASSPSQVSSYNEQFFGPGTRLTVL.

The chain links TRBV7-8 to TRBJ2-1; D call uncertain. The V gene lost 7 bases and the J gene lost 2 bases, with 15 bases spanning the gap. There are 15 residues in the CDR3. The germline CDR1 and CDR2 sequences are SGHVS and FQNEAQ. The CDR3 protein is CASTATEHPYNEQFF. In DNA, the CDR3 is TGTGCCAGCACCGCGACTGAACACCCCTACAATGAGCAGTTCTTC.

The rearrangement links TRBV7-2 to TRBJ2-7, with no clear D. Germline assignment: CDR1 SGHTA and CDR2 FQGNSA. The CDR3 consists of 12 residues. V lost 5 bases and J lost 0, with 5 bases in between. The CDR3 loop is CASSGISYEQYF. CDR3 sequence (DNA): TGTGCCAGCAGCGGTATCTCCTACGAGCAGTACTTC.

This clone occurred once. This chain links TRBV27 with TRBJ2-7, with TRBD2 identical over 11 bases. V shed 5 bases, J shed 6 bases, and the junction held 12 bases outside the gene matches. The germline V gene has CDR1 MNHEY and CDR2 SMNVEV (reference sequence). The CDR3 consists of 16 residues. The CDR3 bases are TGTGCCAGCAGTCCCCTCCTGACTAGCGGGATCGTCGAGCAGTACTTC. The encoded protein is CASSPLLTSGIVEQYF.

The chain uses TRBV27 and TRBJ2-2; D remains unclear. Looked up from germline, CDR1 is MNHEY and CDR2 is SMNVEV (reference sequence). The CDR3 length is 13 residues. V was clipped by 3 bases and J by 2 bases, with 4 bases between them. DNA for the CDR3: TGTGCCAGCAGTTTCGAAAACACCGGGGAGCTGTTTTTT. This encodes CASSFENTGELFF.

J is TRBJ1-1 and V is TRBV2; D ambiguous. V was shortened by 6 bases and J by 0 bases, with 17 bases between the two germline ends. The CDR3 sequence is 16 residues long. Per germline, CDR1 SNHLY and CDR2 FYNNEI. The CDR3 reads CASRPLEADMNTEAFF. CDR3 DNA: TGTGCCAGCAGGCCTCTCGAGGCTGACATGAACACTGAAGCTTTCTTT.

Details on this clone: In the same sample, other DNA sequences code for this CDR3. The genes are TRBV27 and TRBJ2-1; D not certain. From germline, CDR1 is MNHEY and CDR2 SMNVEV (reference sequence). Between the trimmed V and J ends, which lost 5 bases and 2 bases, there was a span of 4 bases. This CDR3 comprises 12 residues. CDR3 sequence (DNA): TGTGCCAGCAGTACACCCTACAATGAGCAGTTCTTC. Translated: CASSTPYNEQFF.

This clone showed up just once. V and J are TRBV4-1 and TRBJ2-5, with 7 bases aligning to TRBD2. V was pared by 0 bases and J by 5 bases, with 6 bases of the junction left unmatched. CDR1 MGHRA and CDR2 YSYEKL come from the germline V gene. CDR3 length: 15 residues. The CDR3 DNA reads TGCGCCAGCAGCCAAGATGGGACTATGGTTGAGACCCAGTACTTC. Protein: CASSQDGTMVETQYF.